The present TCR beta chain was sequenced within a study of cytomegalovirus exposure and HLA in healthy donors. This clone was seen more than once but under ten times. Using immunoSEQ multiplex PCR, the repertoire was profiled, and TCRdb retains in-frame clones only, with some absent. Of about 56,000 clones in the sample, approximately 90% are singletons; the top ten hold 1.1%. The approximately 130-subject validation cohort, separate from the approximately 660-subject first cohort, included the donors. Germline-derived CDR1 and CDR2 are SGDLS and YYNGEE. V gave up 3 bases and J gave up 2 bases, with 10 bases separating them. The CDR3 spans 14 residues.

The genes are TRBV9 and TRBJ2-3; D remains ambiguous. The sample taken for sequencing was PBMCs. The receptor comes from a man younger than 30 in good health and CMV-seronegative. CDR3 amino acids: CASSALLFTDTQYF. For the CDR3, the DNA is TGTGCCAGCAGCGCTCTGCTATTCACAGATACGCAGTATTTT.